A selection of T cell receptor beta chains follows, all from one sample in a study of regulatory T cells in long-lasting Graves disease. In TCRdb, the multiplex PCR reads were re-called with MiXCR into one record per CDR3 protein. The table includes over 500,000 distinct CDR3 sequences, 16% detected once. These sequences were also reported in another study, on T cells in Graves' hyperthyroidism and ophthalmopathy.

Sample: peripheral blood mononuclear cells (PBMCs), taken at new diagnosis, from a patient treated with antithyroid drugs. The receptors stem from a woman aged 25-40 years with Graves disease. The CDR3 runs from the conserved cysteine through the conserved F or W. Each record gives: D gene, CDR3 length, J gene, V gene, clone size, CDR3 DNA, CDR3 protein. The D gene is left open where the match is weak. Rows give clone size only sometimes, using once, few, many, or a class for an expanded clone.

D gene: TRBD2
CDR3 length: 16
J gene: TRBJ2-1
V gene: TRBV5-1
clone size: many
CDR3 DNA: TGCGCCAGCACCCCACCCGCTAGCGGGAGTGAGAGTGAGCAGTTCTTC
CDR3 protein: CASTPPASGSESEQFF

D gene: -
CDR3 length: 15
J gene: TRBJ1-1
V gene: TRBV5-1
clone size: -
CDR3 DNA: TGCGCCAGCAGCTTGGATCGGGGGGTGAACACTGAAGCTTTCTTT
CDR3 protein: CASSLDRGVNTEAFF

D gene: TRBD2
CDR3 length: 15
J gene: TRBJ2-1
V gene: TRBV20-1
clone size: -
CDR3 DNA: TGCAGTGCCCTCCGAGGACTAGCGAGCTACAATGAGCAGTTCTTC
CDR3 protein: CSALRGLASYNEQFF

D gene: -
CDR3 length: 14
J gene: TRBJ2-5
V gene: TRBV2
clone size: once
CDR3 DNA: TGTGCCAGCAGTGAGGGGACACTCCAAGAGACCCAGTACTTC
CDR3 protein: CASSEGTLQETQYF

D gene: TRBD1
CDR3 length: 14
J gene: TRBJ1-4
V gene: TRBV7-2
clone size: few
CDR3 DNA: TGTGCCAGCAGCTTTGGACAGGCAGGGGAAAAACTGTTTTTT
CDR3 protein: CASSFGQAGEKLFF

D gene: TRBD1
CDR3 length: 16
J gene: TRBJ1-2
V gene: TRBV19
clone size: many
CDR3 DNA: TGTGCCAGTACCAACTACCCCGGACAGGGAGTCTATGGCTACACCTTC
CDR3 protein: CASTNYPGQGVYGYTF

D gene: TRBD2
CDR3 length: 15
J gene: TRBJ2-2
V gene: TRBV10-1
clone size: few
CDR3 DNA: TGCGCCAGCAGTGAACTAGCGGGAGACGCCGGGGAGCTGTTTTTT
CDR3 protein: CASSELAGDAGELFF

D gene: -
CDR3 length: 14
J gene: TRBJ1-5
V gene: TRBV19
clone size: few
CDR3 DNA: TGTGCCAGTAGTATCGCAGGGTTCAATCAGCCCCAGCATTTT
CDR3 protein: CASSIAGFNQPQHF

D gene: -
CDR3 length: 16
J gene: TRBJ2-3
V gene: TRBV19
clone size: -
CDR3 DNA: TGTGCCAGTGGGTTTCCTCCGGGAGTCGGTCCAGATACGCAGTATTTT
CDR3 protein: CASGFPPGVGPDTQYF

D gene: TRBD2
CDR3 length: 16
J gene: TRBJ2-3
V gene: TRBV9
clone size: few
CDR3 DNA: TGTGCCAGCAGCTTAGGTATAGCGGGAGGGACAGATACGCAGTATTTT
CDR3 protein: CASSLGIAGGTDTQYF

D gene: TRBD2
CDR3 length: 19
J gene: TRBJ2-2
V gene: TRBV7-9
clone size: many
CDR3 DNA: TGTGCCAGCAGCTTAGCCGGACTAGCGGGAGGCGTTCTCGACGGGGAGCTGTTTTTT
CDR3 protein: CASSLAGLAGGVLDGELFF